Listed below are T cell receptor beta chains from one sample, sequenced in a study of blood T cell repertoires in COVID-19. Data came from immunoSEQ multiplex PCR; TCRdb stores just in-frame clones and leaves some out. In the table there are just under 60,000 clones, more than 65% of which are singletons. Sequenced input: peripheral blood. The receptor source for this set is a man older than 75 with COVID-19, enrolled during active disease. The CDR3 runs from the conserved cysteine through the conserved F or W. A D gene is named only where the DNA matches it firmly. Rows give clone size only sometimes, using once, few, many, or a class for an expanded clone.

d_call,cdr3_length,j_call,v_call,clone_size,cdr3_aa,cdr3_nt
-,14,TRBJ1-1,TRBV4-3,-,CASSQVLGQYEAFF,TGCGCCAGCAGCCAAGTTCTGGGGCAGTATGAAGCTTTCTTT
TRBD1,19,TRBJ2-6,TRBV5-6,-,CASSRFVWTGVNGANVLTF,TGTGCCAGCAGTCGCTTCGTCTGGACAGGGGTTAATGGGGCCAACGTCCTGACTTTC
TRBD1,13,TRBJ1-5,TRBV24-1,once,CAAQGQASQPQHF,TGTGCCGCCCAAGGACAGGCCAGTCAGCCCCAGCATTTT
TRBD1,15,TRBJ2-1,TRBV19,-,CASSLSGQGRGEQFF,TGTGCCAGTAGTCTCTCGGGACAGGGAAGGGGTGAGCAGTTCTTC
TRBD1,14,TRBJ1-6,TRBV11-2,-,CASSLLTGDSPLHF,TGTGCCAGCAGCTTACTGACAGGGGATTCACCCCTCCACTTT
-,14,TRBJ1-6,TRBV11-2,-,CASSPPGANSPLHF,TGTGCCAGCAGCCCACCAGGCGCTAATTCACCCCTCCACTTT
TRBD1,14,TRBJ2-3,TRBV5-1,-,CASSFDRGRDTQYF,TGCGCCAGCAGCTTCGACAGGGGGAGAGATACGCAGTATTTT
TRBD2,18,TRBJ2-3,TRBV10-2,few,CASSDPGLARLWPDTQYF,TGCGCCAGCAGTGACCCCGGACTAGCGCGCCTCTGGCCAGATACGCAGTATTTT
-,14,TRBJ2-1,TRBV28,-,CASSGESSYNEQFF,TGTGCCAGCAGCGGGGAAAGCTCCTACAATGAGCAGTTCTTC
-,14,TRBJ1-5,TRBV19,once,CASSIVTGNQPQHF,TGTGCCAGTAGTATAGTTACCGGGAATCAGCCCCAGCATTTT
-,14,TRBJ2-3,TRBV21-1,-,CASSKGVKGDTQYF,TGTGCCAGCAGCAAAGGGGTAAAGGGGGATACGCAGTATTTT
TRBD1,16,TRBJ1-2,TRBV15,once,CATSREGTGRNYGYTF,TGTGCCACCAGCAGAGAAGGGACAGGACGGAACTATGGCTACACCTTC
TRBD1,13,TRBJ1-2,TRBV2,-,CASSEFQGDGYTF,TGTGCCAGCAGTGAGTTTCAGGGGGATGGCTACACCTTC
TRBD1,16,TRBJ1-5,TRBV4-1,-,CASSQDQGQGGQPQHF,TGCGCCAGCAGCCAAGATCAGGGACAGGGGGGTCAGCCCCAGCATTTT
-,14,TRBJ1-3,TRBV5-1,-,CASSVDFSGNTIYF,TGCGCCAGCAGCGTAGATTTCTCTGGAAACACCATATATTTT
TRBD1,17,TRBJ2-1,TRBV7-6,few,CASSRGTPGQGKNEQFF,TGTGCCAGCAGCCGGGGTACACCGGGACAGGGTAAAAATGAGCAGTTCTTC
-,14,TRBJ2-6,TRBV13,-,CASSLRAGGSVLTF,TGTGCCAGCAGCTTAAGGGCAGGGGGGAGTGTCCTGACTTTC
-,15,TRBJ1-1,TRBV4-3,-,CASSQDRRLLTEAFF,TGCGCCAGCAGCCAAGACAGAAGACTGCTAACTGAAGCTTTCTTT
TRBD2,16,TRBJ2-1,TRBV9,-,CASSVVGTSGPREQFF,TGTGCCAGCAGCGTAGTGGGGACTAGCGGACCGAGGGAGCAGTTCTTC
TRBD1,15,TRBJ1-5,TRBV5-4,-,CASSLGGQGGQPQHF,TGTGCCAGCAGCTTGGGTGGACAGGGAGGGCAGCCCCAGCATTTT
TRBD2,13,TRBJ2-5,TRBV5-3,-,CARTGTSEETQYF,TGTGCCAGAACAGGGACTAGCGAAGAGACCCAGTACTTC
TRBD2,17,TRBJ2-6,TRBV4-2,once,CASTPRTSGAGANVLTF,TGTGCCAGCACCCCAAGGACTAGCGGAGCTGGGGCCAACGTCCTGACTTTC
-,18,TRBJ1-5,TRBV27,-,CASSLQPGGVKGNQPQHF,TGTGCCAGCAGTCTCCAACCGGGGGGGGTGAAAGGCAATCAGCCCCAGCATTTT
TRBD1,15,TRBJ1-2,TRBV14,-,CASSQEGQRLYGYTF,TGTGCCAGCAGCCAAGAGGGACAGAGACTCTATGGCTACACCTTC
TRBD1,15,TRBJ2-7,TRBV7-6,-,CASSPRTGSSYEQYF,TGTGCCAGCAGCCCCCGGACAGGGAGCTCCTACGAGCAGTACTTC
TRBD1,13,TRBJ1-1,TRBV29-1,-,CSVQGGANTEAFF,TGCAGCGTTCAAGGGGGCGCGAACACTGAAGCTTTCTTT
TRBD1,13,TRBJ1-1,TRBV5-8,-,CASSLRQGAEAFF,TGTGCCAGCAGCTTGCGGCAGGGGGCTGAAGCTTTCTTT
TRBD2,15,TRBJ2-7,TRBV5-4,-,CASSSSASGAYEQYF,TGTGCCAGCAGCTCCTCGGCTAGCGGGGCCTACGAGCAGTACTTC
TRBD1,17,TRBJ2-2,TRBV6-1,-,CASSEPGQGPNTGELFF,TGTGCCAGCAGTGAACCGGGACAGGGGCCGAACACCGGGGAGCTGTTTTTT
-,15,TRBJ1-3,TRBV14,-,CASSPDGVRGNTIYF,TGTGCCAGCAGCCCTGACGGGGTGCGAGGAAACACCATATATTTT
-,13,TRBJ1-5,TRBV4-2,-,CASSQDNNQPQHF,TGTGCCAGCAGCCAAGACAACAATCAGCCCCAGCATTTT
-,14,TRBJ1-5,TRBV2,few,CASSGHTSGQPQHF,TGTGCCAGCAGTGGTCATACTAGCGGGCAGCCCCAGCATTTT
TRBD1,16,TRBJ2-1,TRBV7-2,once,CASSLGITGAHNEQFF,TGTGCCAGCAGCTTAGGAATAACAGGGGCTCACAATGAGCAGTTCTTC
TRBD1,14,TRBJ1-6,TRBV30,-,CAWSVLTGSSPLHF,TGTGCCTGGAGTGTATTGACAGGGAGTTCACCCCTCCACTTT
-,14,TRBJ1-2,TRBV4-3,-,CASSQDSGPYGYTF,TGCGCCAGCAGCCAAGATTCAGGTCCCTATGGCTACACCTTC
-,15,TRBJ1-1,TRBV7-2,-,CASSLVGGGQTEAFF,TGTGCCAGCAGCTTAGTGGGGGGAGGCCAGACTGAAGCTTTCTTT
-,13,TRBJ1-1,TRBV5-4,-,CAYRLGSWQEAFF,TGTGCCTATAGATTGGGGAGCTGGCAGGAAGCTTTCTTT
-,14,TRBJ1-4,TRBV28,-,CASRPGHQAGKLFF,TGTGCCAGCAGACCGGGACACCAGGCGGGAAAACTGTTTTTT
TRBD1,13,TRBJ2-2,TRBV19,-,CASRGTGSGELFF,TGTGCCAGTAGAGGGACAGGGTCCGGGGAGCTGTTTTTT
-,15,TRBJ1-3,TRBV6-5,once,CASSSQGFGGNTIYF,TGTGCCAGCAGCTCACAGGGTTTCGGCGGAAACACCATATATTTT
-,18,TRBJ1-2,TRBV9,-,CASSVEGGGVSVPYGYTF,TGTGCCAGCAGCGTAGAAGGCGGGGGTGTAAGTGTTCCTTATGGCTACACCTTC
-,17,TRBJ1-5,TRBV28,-,CASSSSGGQGFHQPQHF,TGTGCCAGCAGTTCCAGCGGTGGGCAGGGGTTCCATCAGCCCCAGCATTTT
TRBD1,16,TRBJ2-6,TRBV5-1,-,CASSLGDRAGANVLTF,TGCGCCAGCAGCTTGGGAGACAGGGCTGGGGCCAACGTCCTGACTTTC
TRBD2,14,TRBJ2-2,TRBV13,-,CASTPGLANEELFF,TGTGCCAGTACCCCGGGACTAGCGAATGAGGAGCTGTTTTTT
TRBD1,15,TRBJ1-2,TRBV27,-,CASSLGQGGGYGYTF,TGTGCCAGCAGTTTAGGACAGGGAGGCGGCTATGGCTACACCTTC